This passage covers 17 T cell receptor beta chains from one sample sequenced in a study of metastatic and nonmetastatic thyroid tumors. Every patient underwent thyroid surgery untreated. TCRdb re-clonotyped the PCR reads through MiXCR. This repertoire shows about 15,000 clones, approximately 32% found once; its top ten account for around 25%. Sequenced input: tumor tissue. These receptor sequences come from a female donor with papillary thyroid cancer or a benign thyroid nodule (not recorded which). Some clones in this sample may be carry-over from other donors' samples.

The CDR3 DNA reads as TGCGCCAGCAAGAGGACTAGGAATACCGGGGAGCTGTTTTTT. Translated: CASKRTRNTGELFF. The chain has TRBV5-1 and TRBJ2-2; the match to TRBD2 covers 7 bases. The CDR3 has 14 residues. Germline V lookup: CDR1 SGHRS, CDR2 YFSETQ. The trim removed 6 bases at V and 5 bases at J, leaving 7 bases unmatched.

This clone came up a few times. The V and J genes are TRBV20-1 and TRBJ2-2, with D possibly matching TRBD1 (6 bases). The CDR3 extends over 14 amino acids. V was shortened by 0 bases and J by 6 bases, with 11 bases between the two germline ends. Germline values: CDR1 DFQATT, CDR2 SNEGSKA (reference sequence). CDR3 protein: CSARDRPGAGELFF. CDR3 DNA: TGCAGTGCTAGAGATCGCCCAGGGGCCGGGGAGCTGTTTTTT.

This clone was recorded only once. Other DNA sequences of this sample code for an identical CDR3. The CDR3 protein is CSAPPPDRGREGEQYF. The CDR3 nucleotides are TGCAGTGCTCCTCCTCCGGACAGGGGGAGAGAGGGCGAGCAGTACTTC. The chain employs TRBV20-1 and TRBJ2-7; 10 nucleotides match TRBD1. The V gene end was trimmed by 5 bases and the J gene end by 6 bases; junction bases not matched to a gene: 16. CDR1 is DFQATT, CDR2 SNEGSKA, per germline (reference sequence). The CDR3 is 16 amino acids.

This clone is medium-sized by share. The chain recombines TRBV10-1 with TRBJ2-2; D perhaps matches TRBD1 (6 bases). CDR1 is WNHNN, CDR2 SYGVQD, per germline (reference sequence). The CDR3 runs to 15 residues. Trimming left V 5 bases short and J 0 bases short, with 10 bases between. This CDR3 reads CASSPTGPNTGELFF. DNA for the CDR3: TGCGCCAGCAGTCCTACAGGGCCGAACACCGGGGAGCTGTTTTTT.

At least ten counts were recorded for this clone. The rearrangement links TRBV11-2 to TRBJ2-7; no clear D gene. Trimming left V 1 base short and J 3 bases short, with 7 bases between. The germline gives CDR1 SGHAT, CDR2 FQNNGV. The CDR3 loop spans 13 amino acids. This CDR3 is CASSLGRLYEQYF. Here the CDR3 DNA reads TGTGCCAGCAGCTTAGGTCGACTCTACGAGCAGTACTTC.

The chain carries TRBV5-1 and TRBJ1-6; possible D gene TRBD1, 6 bases. Germline V gene data show CDR1 as SGHRS and CDR2 as YFSETQ. This CDR3 spans 15 amino acids. V was shortened by 0 bases and J by 9 bases, with 13 bases between the two germline ends. DNA of the CDR3: TGCGCCAGCAGCTTGGTAGGACAGCACCTTTCACCCCTCCACTTT. It codes for CASSLVGQHLSPLHF.

This clone was recorded at least ten times. V and J are TRBV2 and TRBJ2-5; no clear D. The germline V gene has CDR1 SNHLY and CDR2 FYNNEI. This CDR3 comprises 13 residues. V was clipped by 7 bases and J by 1 base, with 10 bases between them. CDR3 sequence (DNA): TGTGCCAGCACCCGACCTACCCAAGAGACCCAGTACTTC. Amino acids: CASTRPTQETQYF.

The chain employs TRBV4-2 and TRBJ2-7; D uncertain. Per the germline V gene, CDR1 is LGHNA and CDR2 is YNFKEQ. CDR3 size: 15 residues. V was pared by 1 base and J by 1 base, with 11 bases between. The chain's CDR3 is CASSQGAARSYEQYF. CDR3 DNA sequence: TGTGCCAGCAGCCAAGGGGCGGCCAGGTCCTACGAGCAGTACTTC.

This clone has just a few counts. V and J are TRBV9 and TRBJ2-7; 12 positions agree with TRBD2. Trimming took 2 bases from V and 7 from J; bases not matched to a gene: 16. The CDR3 length is 18 residues. CDR1 is SGDLS, CDR2 YYNGEE, per germline. DNA for the CDR3: TGTGCCAGCAGCGTCAGACACCGGACTAGCGGGACTTCTGGGGAGCAGTACTTC. Its translation: CASSVRHRTSGTSGEQYF.

This clone was observed many times. The chain recombines TRBV20-1 with TRBJ1-4, with D possibly TRBD1 on 5 matching bases. CDR1 and CDR2 (germline): DFQATT, SNEGSKA (reference sequence). Trimming removed 3 bases at V and 8 bases at J, with 13 bases between. This CDR3 spans 13 amino acids. The CDR3 DNA reads as TGCAGTGCTAGCAGGGACTTTGGGGAAAAACTGTTTTTT. Translating it yields CSASRDFGEKLFF.

CDR3 nucleotides: TGCAGTGCTCCTAGACAGGGGCGCAGCCAAATGAACACTGAAGCTTTCTTT. Translating gives CSAPRQGRSQMNTEAFF. The V gene is TRBV20-1, the J gene TRBJ1-1, with TRBD1 identical over 8 bases. The J segment lost 0 bases and the V segment lost 5 bases, leaving 14 bases of the junction unmatched. Germline values: CDR1 DFQATT, CDR2 SNEGSKA (reference sequence). This CDR3 region has 17 residues.

The gene calls are TRBV7-9 and TRBJ2-2; D possibly corresponds to TRBD2 (5 bases). Deletions cut 6 bases from V and 1 base from J, with 12 bases between. CDR1 and CDR2 from the germline V gene are SEHNR and FQNEAQ (reference sequence). The CDR3 is 15 residues long. The DNA for the CDR3 is TGTGCCAGCAGACCTGGCAGCGGGAACACCGGGGAGCTGTTTTTT. This translates into CASRPGSGNTGELFF. The entire variable domain, with the rest obtained from reference TRBV7-9 and TRBJ2-2, is as follows: DTGVSQNPRHKITKRGQNVTFRCDPISEHNRLYWYRQTLGQGPEFLTYFQNEAQLEKSRLLSDRFSAERPKGSFSTLEIQRTEQGDSAMYLCASRPGSGNTGELFFGEGSRLTVL.

As to this clone: Sequence at one end of the junction differs from germline and may be a read error. The chain couples TRBV5-4 to TRBJ2-3, with D possibly TRBD1 on 5 matching bases. Germline CDR1 is SGHNT and CDR2 is YYREEE (reference sequence). CDR3 length: 15 amino acids. The CDR3: CVSSWTSSGADTQYF. The CDR3 nucleotides are TGTGTCAGCAGCTGGACATCCTCAGGCGCGGATACGCAGTATTTT.

Of note for this clone: Given a much more abundant clone one base away, this may be a read error. This sequence joins TRBV20-1 and TRBJ2-3; D gene ambiguous. Trimming shortened V by 6 bases and J by 0 bases, and 10 bases separated the two germline ends. Germline V gene data show CDR1 as DFQATT and CDR2 as SNEGSKA (reference sequence). The CDR3 has 13 residues. CDR3 sequence reads: CSAPRSSTDTQYF. The CDR3 nucleotides are TGCAGTGCCCCTAGAAGCAGCACAGATACGCAGTATTTT.

The table lists this clone with a few counts. This sequence joins TRBV18 and TRBJ1-2; possible D gene TRBD1, 5 bases. The germline CDR1 and CDR2 sequences are KGHSH and LQKENI. This CDR3 contains 13 residues. The ends were cut back, 1 base at V and 9 bases at J, with 12 bases in the middle. CDR3 loop: CASSPRDGDSYTF. CDR3 in DNA: TGTGCCAGCTCACCACGGGACGGGGATAGCTACACCTTC. Complete variable domain (other parts from reference TRBV18 and TRBJ1-2): NAGVMQNPRHLVRRRGQEARLRCSPMKGHSHVYWYRQLPEEGLKFMVYLQKENIIDESGMPKERFSAEFPKEGPSILRIQQVVRGDSAAYFCASSPRDGDSYTFGSGTRLTVV.

This clone qualifies as medium-sized. This CDR3 is also generated by other DNA sequences in the sample. The V gene is TRBV28, the J gene TRBJ2-1; possibly TRBD2 for D (6 bases). The CDR3 sequence is 15 residues long. V was shortened by 5 bases and J by 0 bases, with 11 bases between the two germline ends. CDR1 is MDHEN, CDR2 SYDVKM, per germline. The CDR3 DNA follows: TGTGCCAGCAGTCTTAGCGGTCGCTCCTACAATGAGCAGTTCTTC. This translates into CASSLSGRSYNEQFF.

This clone came up many times. The chain links TRBV5-1 to TRBJ2-5; 7 nucleotides match TRBD1. Trimming removed 0 bases from V and 4 bases from J; junction bases left unmatched: 6. Germline V gene data show CDR1 as SGHRS and CDR2 as YFSETQ. The CDR3 runs 15 residues. DNA for the CDR3: TGCGCCAGCAGCTTGGGGGGCTCAGGGGGAGAGACCCAGTACTTC. Translation: CASSLGGSGGETQYF. Full variable domain (outside the CDR3, taken from reference TRBV5-1 and TRBJ2-5): KAGVTQTPRYLIKTRGQQVTLSCSPISGHRSVSWYQQTPGQGLQFLFEYFSETQRNKGNFPGRFSGRQFSNSRSEMNVSTLELGDSALYLCASSLGGSGGETQYFGPGTRLLVL.